This record covers a single TCR beta chain. The antigen is unknown. The data stem from a study of cytomegalovirus exposure and HLA in healthy donors. PCR amplification relied on 60 Vbeta primers (plus 13 Jbeta primers). Only in-frame clones appear in the TCRdb table, and some are missing; sequencing was by immunoSEQ multiplex PCR. The table lists 130,000 or so clones, around 76% of them singletons. CDR3 length equals 13 residues. Germline CDR1 MDHEN, CDR2 SYDVKM. V lost 3 bases, J lost 8 bases, and 13 bases lay in between. Broader study findings: Among the sequence variants, a highly shared cluster was likely an artifact of sequencing. A prior analysis recorded that most TCR beta V segments were productive about 90% or about 30% of the time. An Asian-associated ancestry cluster reportedly showed fewer N-insertions than the roughly 700-donor mean in a later analysis. Indistinguishability led to the exclusion of some V segments, TRBV6-2 and TRBV6-3 included.

The chain combines TRBV28 with TRBJ1-2; TRBD1 is a possible D gene (5 bases). This sequence originates from a male donor in good health and CMV-seronegative. Specimen: PBMCs. CDR3 coding DNA: TGTGCCAGCAGTTTCGGGGGTTTGATCGGCTACACCTTC. Translated, it gives CASSFGGLIGYTF.